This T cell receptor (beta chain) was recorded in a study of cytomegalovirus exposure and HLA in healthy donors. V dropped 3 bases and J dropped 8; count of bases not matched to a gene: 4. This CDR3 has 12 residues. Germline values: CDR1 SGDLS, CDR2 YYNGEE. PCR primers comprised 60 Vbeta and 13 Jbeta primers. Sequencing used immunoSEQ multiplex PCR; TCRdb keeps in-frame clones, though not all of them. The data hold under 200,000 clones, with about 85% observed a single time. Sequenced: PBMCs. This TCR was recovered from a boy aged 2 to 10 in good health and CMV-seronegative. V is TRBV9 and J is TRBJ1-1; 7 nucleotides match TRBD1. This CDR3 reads CASSGGDREAFF. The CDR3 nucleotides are TGTGCCAGCAGCGGGGGGGACAGAGAAGCTTTCTTT.